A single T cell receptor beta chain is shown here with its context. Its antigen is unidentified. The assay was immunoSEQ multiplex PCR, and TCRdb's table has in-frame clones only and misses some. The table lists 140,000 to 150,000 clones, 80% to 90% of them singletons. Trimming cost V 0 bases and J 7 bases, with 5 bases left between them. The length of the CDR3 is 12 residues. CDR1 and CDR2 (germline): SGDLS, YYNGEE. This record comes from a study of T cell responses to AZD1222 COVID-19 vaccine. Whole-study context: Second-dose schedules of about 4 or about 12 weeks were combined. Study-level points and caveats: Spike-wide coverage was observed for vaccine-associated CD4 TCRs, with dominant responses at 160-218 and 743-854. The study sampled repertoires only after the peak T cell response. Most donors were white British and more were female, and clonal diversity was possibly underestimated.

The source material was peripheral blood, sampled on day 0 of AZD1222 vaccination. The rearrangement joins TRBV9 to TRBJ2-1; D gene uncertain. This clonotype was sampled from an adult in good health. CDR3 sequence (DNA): TGTGCCAGCAGCGTAGGGCGGAATGAGCAGTTCTTC. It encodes CASSVGRNEQFF.